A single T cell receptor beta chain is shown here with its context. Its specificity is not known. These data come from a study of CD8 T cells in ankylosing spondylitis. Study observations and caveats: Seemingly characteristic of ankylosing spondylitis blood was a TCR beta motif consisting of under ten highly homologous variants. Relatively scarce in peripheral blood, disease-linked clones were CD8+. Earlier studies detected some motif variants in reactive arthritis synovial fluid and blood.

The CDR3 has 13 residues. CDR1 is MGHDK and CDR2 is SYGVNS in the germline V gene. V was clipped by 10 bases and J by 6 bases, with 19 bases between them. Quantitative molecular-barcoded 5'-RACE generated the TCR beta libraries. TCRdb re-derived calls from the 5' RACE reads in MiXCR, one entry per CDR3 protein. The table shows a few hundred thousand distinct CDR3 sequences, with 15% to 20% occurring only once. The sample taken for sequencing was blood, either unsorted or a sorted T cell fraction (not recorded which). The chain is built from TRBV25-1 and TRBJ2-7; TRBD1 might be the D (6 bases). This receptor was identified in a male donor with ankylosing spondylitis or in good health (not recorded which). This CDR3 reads CAMGPGQPCEQYF. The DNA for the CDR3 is TGTGCCATGGGCCCCGGACAGCCCTGCGAGCAGTACTTC.